The present entry profiles one TCR beta chain with its context. Using immunoSEQ multiplex PCR, the repertoire was profiled, and TCRdb retains in-frame clones only, with some absent. The sample lists about 410,000 clones; approximately 90% were seen once. CDR3 size: 16 residues. The germline V gene has CDR1 KGHSH and CDR2 LQKENI. The V gene end was trimmed by 2 bases and the J gene end by 2 bases; junction bases not matched to a gene: 1. Described treatment: some 20 received Ad26.COV2.S at low or high dose, single or two shots; about 5 received placebo; per-sample allocation not given. Sampling was done on day 63 after the first vaccine or placebo injection. This record comes from a study of Ad26.COV2.S vaccination and SARS-CoV-2 variants.

This chain connects TRBV18 to TRBJ2-1; 12 bases are shared with TRBD2. This receptor was taken from a person between 18 and 59 years old who received the Ad26.COV2.S COVID-19 vaccine or a placebo. Sequencing was performed on peripheral blood, taken in a trial of Ad26.COV2.S vaccine versus placebo. The CDR3 nucleotides are TGTGCCAGCTCACCAAGACTAGCGGGAGCCTACAATGAGCAGTTCTTC. Translated: CASSPRLAGAYNEQFF.